These 20 T cell receptor beta chains were all obtained from the same sample, sequenced in a study of blood T cells in healthy people across ages (dated by TCRdb to the mid-2010s). To prepare the library, 5' RACE was applied. TCRdb records Illumina HiSeq 2500 as the sequencer. A second roughly 6 to 11 cycle PCR used a sample-barcoded 5' primer and a J-beta primer mix. In TCRdb, the public reads were trimmed at Q25 with fastp and aligned with MiXCR, with productive beta chains retained. When rows share a CDR3 protein, they turn into one entry using the most common DNA and genes. The sample table records roughly 1,800,000 distinct CDR3 sequences; approximately 50% of these occur just once. The top ten clones comprise 2.1% of the sample. The source material was blood. Every receptor here comes from a woman aged 40-49 years in good health.

This clonotype occurred many times. The chain links TRBV9 to TRBJ2-5; D uncertain. The germline V gene has CDR1 SGDLS and CDR2 YYNGEE. The V end lost 0 bases, the J end lost 1 base, and 7 bases lay between the germline ends. The CDR3 covers 14 residues. The DNA of the CDR3 is TGTGCCAGCAGCGTAGGCACGGTCCAAGAGACCCAGTACTTC. Its translation: CASSVGTVQETQYF.

The V gene is TRBV28, the J gene TRBJ1-1, with a weak D call TRBD1 (6 bases). Looked up from germline, CDR1 is MDHEN and CDR2 is SYDVKM. The CDR3 sequence is 14 residues long. V was clipped by 8 bases and J by 7 bases, with 20 bases between them. CDR3 in amino acids: CASGGGGLRDEAFF. CDR3 in DNA: TGTGCCAGCGGAGGCGGGGGGCTACGAGATGAAGCTTTCTTT. The whole variable domain, remainder taken from reference TRBV28 and TRBJ1-1, is DVKVTQSSRYLVKRTGEKVFLECVQDMDHENMFWYRQDPGLGLRLIYFSYDVKMKEKGDIPEGYSVSREKKERFSLILESASTNQTSMYLCASGGGGLRDEAFFGQGTRLTVV.

This clonotype was recorded only once. Compared with germline, one end of the junction differs, possibly owing to a read error. V usage is TRBV4-2 and J usage is TRBJ1-1; 7 positions agree with TRBD1. Germline loops: CDR1 LGHNA, CDR2 YNFKEQ. This CDR3 contains 12 residues. The CDR3 reads CASSLRGTAAFF. CDR3 coding DNA: TGTGCCAGCAGCCTCAGGGGGACTGCAGCTTTCTTT.

The chain employs TRBV27 and TRBJ1-4; TRBD1 agrees at 9 bases. CDR1 and CDR2 from the germline V gene are MNHEY and SMNVEV (reference sequence). This CDR3 contains 14 residues. V shed 4 bases and J 10 bases; nucleotides not matched to a gene: 7. The CDR3 protein is CASSSTGTGIKLFF. The CDR3 region has the DNA TGTGCCAGCAGTTCCACCGGGACAGGGATAAAACTGTTTTTT.

The sample holds a few counts of this clonotype. The rearrangement joins TRBV6-1 to TRBJ2-3, with TRBD2 as a possible D gene (5 bases). The CDR3 consists of 14 residues. Germline V gene lookup returns CDR1 MNHNS and CDR2 SASEGT. V lost 5 bases, J lost 6 bases, and 15 bases lay in between. Here the CDR3 reads CASSRTFAEDTQYF. CDR3 DNA: TGTGCCAGCAGTCGGACTTTCGCCGAGGATACGCAGTATTTT.

This clonotype has just a few counts. The rearrangement links TRBV7-2 to TRBJ2-3; the D is unclear. The CDR3 covers 15 residues. From germline, CDR1 is SGHTA and CDR2 FQGNSA. With 1 base removed from V and 3 bases from J, the gap between germline ends came to 11 bases. CDR3 region: CASSLGLRMTDTQYF. The CDR3 DNA reads as TGTGCCAGCAGCTTAGGTCTCAGGATGACAGATACGCAGTATTTT.

The V gene is TRBV16, the J gene TRBJ2-1; D is perhaps TRBD2 (7 bases). The germline CDR1 and CDR2 sequences are KGHSY and FQNENV. This CDR3 comprises 16 residues. V dropped 1 base and J dropped 2 bases, with 12 bases sitting between them. CDR3: CASSQYEGGAYNEQFF. DNA for the CDR3: TGTGCCAGCAGCCAATATGAGGGGGGGGCCTACAATGAGCAGTTCTTC.

This clonotype has just a few counts. The gene calls are TRBV6-5 and TRBJ2-3; D gene uncertain. Germline V gene lookup returns CDR1 MNHEY and CDR2 SVGAGI. The CDR3 length is 18 residues. V was trimmed by 0 bases and J by 5 bases, leaving 21 bases between them. The chain's CDR3 is CASSYSTFQASREDTQYF. The DNA for the CDR3 is TGTGCCAGCAGTTACTCGACCTTCCAAGCCTCTAGGGAAGATACGCAGTATTTT.

The chain couples TRBV5-1 to TRBJ2-2; the D gene could be TRBD1 or TRBD2 (6 bases each). The ends were cut back, 7 bases at V and 4 bases at J, with 14 bases in the middle. The CDR3 runs 14 residues. Germline lookup yields CDR1 SGHRS and CDR2 YFSETQ. CDR3 bases: TGCGCCAGCCTGGGGGGCCGGGGCACCGGGGAGCTGTTTTTT. Protein: CASLGGRGTGELFF.

CDR3 DNA: TGTGCCAGCAGTCGAACAGGACTGAGGGATACGCAGTATTTT. Protein sequence: CASSRTGLRDTQYF. The J gene is TRBJ2-3, the V gene TRBV6-5; D assignment may be TRBD1 or TRBD2 (5 bases each). From germline, CDR1 is MNHEY and CDR2 SVGAGI. V was trimmed by 5 bases and J by 6 bases, leaving 15 bases between them. The CDR3 has 14 amino acids.

This sequence joins TRBV5-1 and TRBJ2-1; possible D gene TRBD2, 6 bases. Between the trimmed V and J ends, which lost 0 bases and 10 bases, there was a span of 17 bases. The CDR3 spans 15 residues. Germline V gives CDR1 SGHRS, CDR2 YFSETQ. This CDR3 reads CASSLAAGRTYEQFF. The CDR3 DNA is TGCGCCAGCAGCTTGGCCGCGGGGCGCACCTACGAGCAGTTCTTC.

The chain recombines TRBV24-1 with TRBJ2-3; D is uncertain. Germline loops: CDR1 KGHDR, CDR2 SFDVKD. With 1 base removed from V and 4 bases from J, the gap between germline ends came to 17 bases. This CDR3 is 17 amino acids long. The CDR3 reads CATSDFSAGLVADTQYF. In DNA form, the CDR3 reads TGTGCCACCAGTGATTTCAGTGCTGGATTGGTGGCAGATACGCAGTATTTT.

The genes are TRBV28 and TRBJ2-1; 15 nucleotides align to TRBD2. This CDR3 spans 20 amino acids. The V and J ends lost 6 bases and 0 bases, in that order; junction bases with no gene match: 12. Germline loops: CDR1 MDHEN, CDR2 SYDVKM. The CDR3 nucleotides read TGTGCCAGCAGCTTCGCAACGGGACTAGCGGGGGGCAGCTCCTACAATGAGCAGTTCTTC. This gives the protein CASSFATGLAGGSSYNEQFF.

This clonotype appeared a few times. The chain has TRBV9 and TRBJ1-2; tentatively, D is TRBD1 (5 bases). The CDR3 has 14 amino acids. Germline V gene lookup returns CDR1 SGDLS and CDR2 YYNGEE. The germline V and J ends were trimmed by 4 bases and 7 bases, with 17 bases remaining between them. The CDR3 loop is CASSHAGMKRGYTF. The CDR3, as DNA: TGTGCCAGCAGCCATGCAGGGATGAAGCGTGGCTACACCTTC.

The rearrangement joins TRBV4-2 to TRBJ2-2, with 8 bases lining up with TRBD2. The CDR3 has 16 residues. The germline V gene has CDR1 LGHNA and CDR2 YNFKEQ. V lost 2 bases to trimming and J lost 2 bases; unmatched junction nucleotides: 4. The DNA for the CDR3 is TGTGCCAGCAGCCAAAGCGGGGGAGCTAACACCGGGGAGCTGTTTTTT. Translating it yields CASSQSGGANTGELFF.

This clonotype showed up just a few times. This chain links TRBV7-2 with TRBJ2-3; D might be TRBD1 or TRBD2, each matching 5 bases. From germline, CDR1 is SGHTA and CDR2 FQGNSA. CDR3 length: 17 amino acids. V was shortened by 3 bases and J by 0 bases, with 16 bases between the two germline ends. The CDR3 DNA follows: TGTGCCAGCAGCTTTCTTTCGGGGCTATCGAGCACAGATACGCAGTATTTT. Amino acids: CASSFLSGLSSTDTQYF.

The V call is TRBV20-1, the J call TRBJ2-5; 10 positions match TRBD2. V lost 1 base to trimming and J lost 11 bases; unmatched junction nucleotides: 13. The CDR3 spans 15 residues. CDR1 DFQATT and CDR2 SNEGSKA come from the germline V gene (reference sequence). This CDR3 is CSARAGTSVHNEQYF. DNA for the CDR3: TGCAGTGCTAGAGCTGGGACTAGCGTCCACAATGAGCAGTACTTC.

This sequence joins TRBV6-6 and TRBJ1-5; a possible D gene is TRBD1 (5 bases). There are 15 residues in the CDR3. The germline CDR1 and CDR2 sequences are MNHNY and SVGAGI (reference sequence). V dropped 2 bases and J dropped 3 bases, with 11 bases sitting between them. The CDR3 coding sequence is TGTGCCAGCAGTTACGGGGGTAGAGACAATCAGCCCCAGCATTTT. Its protein is CASSYGGRDNQPQHF.

The CDR3 loop is CASSLTRLAPEQFF. The CDR3 DNA sequence: TGTGCCAGCAGCCTCACCCGACTAGCTCCTGAGCAGTTCTTC. V and J are TRBV4-2 and TRBJ2-1; 7 nucleotides match TRBD2. Looked up from germline, CDR1 is LGHNA and CDR2 is YNFKEQ. CDR3 length equals 14 residues. With 4 bases clipped from V and 9 bases from J, the junction kept 9 bases outside the gene matches.

The CDR3 DNA is TGTGCCAGCAGTTTTGGAGACAGTCGGTACGAGCAGTACTTC. This encodes CASSFGDSRYEQYF. The V gene is TRBV28, the J gene TRBJ2-4; a weak D match, TRBD1 (5 bases). Judging by the DNA end, TRBJ2-7 fits better; the J call may be wrong. Germline CDR1 MDHEN, CDR2 SYDVKM. The CDR3 totals 14 residues.